Described below is a single T cell receptor (beta chain) sequence and its context. The data stem from a study of blood T cell repertoires in COVID-19. Whole-study context: Whether acute or convalescent, the COVID-19 samples came from the United States, Italy and Spain.

Per germline, CDR1 SGHVS and CDR2 FNYEAQ. V was cut by 2 bases and J by 1 base, with 27 bases left in between. The CDR3 runs to 20 residues. Libraries were prepared by immunoSEQ multiplex PCR; TCRdb keeps only in-frame clonotypes and omits some of them. Among 65,000 to 95,000 clones listed, about 87% were seen once. The V gene is TRBV7-6, the J gene TRBJ2-7; tentatively, D is TRBD1 (6 bases). This TCR came from a man aged 50 to 60 with active COVID-19. Sequenced sample: peripheral blood. The CDR3 DNA is TGTGCCAGCAGCTTACGAGGGGGTACGGATAGACAGCGATTTTCCTACGAGCAGTACTTC. Protein sequence: CASSLRGGTDRQRFSYEQYF.